This T cell receptor (beta chain) was sequenced in a study of blood T cell repertoires in COVID-19. Looking at the study overall: Collection of acute and convalescent COVID-19 samples took place in the United States, Italy and Spain. Nucleic acid was either cDNA or gDNA, and it came from T cells, B-cell-depleted T cells, or PBMCs.

Authors' processing steps: Reference gene primer amplification in the assay estimated nucleated cell counts. Only in-frame clones appear in the TCRdb table, and some are missing; sequencing was by immunoSEQ multiplex PCR. V and J calls and clone size follow that table, whereas D and trimming were derived from the DNA. The sample has roughly 160,000 clones, roughly 91% seen once. Trimming stripped 4 bases from V and 1 base from J, with 10 bases between. CDR1 is LGHDT, CDR2 YNNKEL, per germline (reference sequence). This CDR3 is 14 amino acids long. The chain recombines TRBV3-1 (or the pseudogene TRBV3-2) with TRBJ1-1; tentatively, D is TRBD1 (5 bases). The TCR comes from a man aged 18-30 years with acute or convalescent COVID-19. Source material: peripheral blood. The CDR3: CASSLGLPNTEAFF. Here the CDR3 DNA reads TGTGCCAGCAGCCTGGGACTGCCGAACACTGAAGCTTTCTTT.